The clone carrying this T cell receptor beta chain was recorded at least ten times. Its antigen is not known. This sample was taken from a study of CD8 T cells in ankylosing spondylitis. Study-wide results and caveats: Seemingly characteristic of ankylosing spondylitis blood was a TCR beta motif consisting of about 8 highly homologous variants.

TCRdb used MiXCR to reprocess the 5' RACE reads, holding one entry per CDR3 protein. The table shows fewer than 550,000 distinct CDR3 sequences, with about 5.4% occurring only once. Per the germline V gene, CDR1 is SGHRS and CDR2 is YFSETQ. With 1 base removed from V and 1 base from J, the gap between germline ends came to 5 bases. This CDR3 comprises 13 residues. Sequenced material: blood, either unsorted or a sorted T cell fraction (not recorded which). The clonotype originates from a male donor with ankylosing spondylitis. The V gene is TRBV5-1, the J gene TRBJ2-5; unclear D gene. The CDR3 reads CASSLIGQETQYF. The DNA for the CDR3 is TGCGCCAGCAGCTTGATTGGCCAAGAGACCCAGTACTTC.